Shown below are 29 T cell receptor beta chains from a single sample sequenced in a study of CD8 T cells in ankylosing spondylitis (dated by TCRdb to the late 2010s). The library was prepared using 5' RACE. The run used an Illumina HiSeq 2500. Through fastp at Q25 and MiXCR, TCRdb rebuilt clones from the public reads, retaining in-frame beta chains. For every CDR3 protein sequence, its rows merge into one entry that carries the most common genes and DNA. The sample table lists nearly 250,000 distinct CDR3 sequences, 32% of them with a count of one. The ten largest clonotypes hold roughly 4.2% of the sample. Sequencing was performed on blood, either unsorted or a sorted T cell fraction (not recorded which). The receptor source for this set is a male donor with ankylosing spondylitis or in good health (not recorded which).

The chain employs TRBV20-1 and TRBJ2-2, with TRBD2 matching 16 bases. The CDR3 has 20 residues. V gave up 3 bases and J gave up 5 bases; unmatched junction bases: 15. Germline assignment: CDR1 DFQATT and CDR2 SNEGSKA (reference sequence). The CDR3 nucleotides read TGCAGTGCTAGCCTACAGGGACTAGCGGGGGGGCTTGGTCCGACCGGGGAGCTGTTTTTT. This encodes CSASLQGLAGGLGPTGELFF.

The chain uses TRBV29-1 and TRBJ2-7; D is undetermined. This CDR3 is 11 amino acids long. The V and J ends lost 3 bases and 3 bases respectively, with 6 bases between them. CDR1 is SQVTM, CDR2 ANQGSEA, per germline. CDR3 loop: CSVEDDYEQYF. CDR3 DNA sequence: TGCAGCGTTGAGGATGACTACGAGCAGTACTTC.

This chain connects TRBV5-1 to TRBJ2-3, with D possibly TRBD2 on 5 matching bases. V was pared by 0 bases and J by 2 bases, with 13 bases between. There are 16 residues in the CDR3. The germline gives CDR1 SGHRS, CDR2 YFSETQ. The CDR3 is CASSLDPSGNTDTQYF. CDR3 DNA: TGCGCCAGCAGCTTGGATCCATCGGGGAACACAGATACGCAGTATTTT.

This chain connects TRBV7-9 to TRBJ1-1; perhaps TRBD1 as D (5 bases). CDR3 length equals 13 residues. Germline loops: CDR1 SEHNR, CDR2 FQNEAQ (reference sequence). Trimming cost V 7 bases and J 2 bases, with 11 bases left between them. CDR3: CASMGRGNTEAFF. In nucleotides, the CDR3 is TGTGCCAGCATGGGGAGGGGAAACACTGAAGCTTTCTTT.

A few counts support this clonotype. The chain combines TRBV20-1 with TRBJ2-7; D is perhaps TRBD1 (5 bases). Germline CDR1 is DFQATT and CDR2 is SNEGSKA (reference sequence). Trimming removed 6 bases from V and 6 bases from J, with 15 bases in between. CDR3 length: 12 amino acids. The CDR3 coding sequence is TGCAGTGCCTATTCCCCAGGGTCCGAGCAGTACTTC. It yields the protein CSAYSPGSEQYF.

This clonotype showed up many times. V and J are TRBV29-1 and TRBJ2-3; the D is unclear. Looked up from germline, CDR1 is SQVTM and CDR2 is ANQGSEA. Deletions cut 7 bases from V and 5 bases from J, with 7 bases between. The CDR3 is 10 residues long. The CDR3: CSATRDTQYF. CDR3 nucleotides: TGCAGCGCGACCCGAGATACGCAGTATTTT.

The chain couples TRBV20-1 to TRBJ2-5; either TRBD1 or TRBD2 may fit D (5 bases each). CDR3 length: 13 amino acids. V lost 6 bases and J lost 4, with 15 bases in between. The germline gives CDR1 DFQATT, CDR2 SNEGSKA (reference sequence). This CDR3 reads CSAQVGVIETQYF. The CDR3 coding sequence is TGCAGTGCCCAGGTGGGGGTGATAGAGACCCAGTACTTC.

Many counts were recorded for this clonotype. This chain connects TRBV29-1 to TRBJ2-1; TRBD1 aligns across 8 bases. Germline lookup yields CDR1 SQVTM and CDR2 ANQGSEA. This CDR3 spans 13 amino acids. Trimming at V came to 4 bases and at J to 2 bases, leaving 1 base not matched to a gene. CDR3 DNA sequence: TGCAGCGTTGTGACAGGGGCCTACAATGAGCAGTTCTTC. Translating gives CSVVTGAYNEQFF.

V gene TRBV28 combines with J gene TRBJ2-7; perhaps D is TRBD1 or TRBD2 (6 bases each). Germline values: CDR1 MDHEN, CDR2 SYDVKM. The CDR3 contains 15 residues. V was clipped by 3 bases and J by 3 bases, with 15 bases between them. DNA for the CDR3: TGTGCCAGCAGTTTTCTGGGGGGCGCAAACTACGAGCAGTACTTC. It translates to CASSFLGGANYEQYF.

Written as DNA, the CDR3 is TGCAGCGCCGACGCAGGAGAGAGGAACATTCAGTACTTC. This gives the protein CSADAGERNIQYF. The V and J genes are TRBV29-1 and TRBJ2-4; no reliable D call. V gave up 7 bases and J gave up 7 bases, with 17 bases separating them. Germline lookup yields CDR1 SQVTM and CDR2 ANQGSEA. The CDR3 is 13 residues long.

This clonotype was seen only a few times. The chain couples TRBV6-1 to TRBJ2-3; D remains unclear. This CDR3 contains 14 residues. The germline CDR1 and CDR2 sequences are MNHNS and SASEGT. Trimming pared 7 bases from V and 2 bases from J, leaving 13 bases between. As DNA, the CDR3 is TGTGCCAGCACCTCTGGCGGCTACACAGATACGCAGTATTTT. Its translation: CASTSGGYTDTQYF.

This clonotype was detected a few times. The J gene is TRBJ2-1, the V gene TRBV3-1; TRBD1 matches 7 bases. V trimming: 6 bases; J trimming: 4 bases; junction bases outside the gene matches: 21. The CDR3 runs to 19 residues. From germline, CDR1 is LGHDT and CDR2 YNNKEL (reference sequence). CDR3 in amino acids: CASRHNPTGLFRVYNEQFF. In DNA, the CDR3 is TGTGCCAGCAGACATAACCCGACAGGGCTGTTTCGGGTGTACAATGAGCAGTTCTTC.

Turning to this clonotype: This could be a read error, since a much larger clone is one nucleotide away. J is TRBJ2-3 and V is TRBV20-1; TRBD2 matches 7 bases. V was clipped by 3 bases and J by 2 bases; unmatched bases: 2. The CDR3 sequence is 13 residues long. CDR1 and CDR2 from the germline V gene are DFQATT and SNEGSKA (reference sequence). CDR3 coding DNA: TGCAGTGCTAGGGGGAGGGCCACAGATACGCAGTATTTT. It yields the protein CSARGRATDTQYF.

This sequence joins TRBV27 and TRBJ1-5; D may be TRBD1 (5 bases). Germline V lookup: CDR1 MNHEY, CDR2 SMNVEV (reference sequence). The CDR3 is made up of 14 amino acids. V lost 3 bases, J lost 3 bases, and 9 bases lay in between. This CDR3 is CASSFSGHNQPQHF. CDR3 DNA: TGTGCCAGCAGTTTTTCGGGGCACAATCAGCCCCAGCATTTT.

This chain connects TRBV9 to TRBJ2-1; 12 bases line up with TRBD2. Germline CDR1 is SGDLS and CDR2 is YYNGEE. The length of the CDR3 is 17 residues. V shed 3 bases, J shed 4 bases, and the junction held 8 bases outside the gene matches. The CDR3 DNA reads TGTGCCAGCAGCGCCACCCCCGGACTAGCGGGGTACAATGAGCAGTTCTTC. It specifies CASSATPGLAGYNEQFF.

CDR3 loop: CSVYTGITDTQYF. Here the CDR3 DNA reads TGCAGCGTTTATACGGGGATCACAGATACGCAGTATTTT. J is TRBJ2-3 and V is TRBV29-1; possibly TRBD2 for D (5 bases). V was shortened by 5 bases and J by 2 bases, with 11 bases between the two germline ends. The germline V gene encodes CDR1 SQVTM and CDR2 ANQGSEA. CDR3 length equals 13 residues.

This clonotype was counted between two and nine times. The chain couples TRBV6-5 to TRBJ1-2, with 8 bases identical to TRBD1. CDR3 size: 14 residues. Trimming cost V 6 bases and J 4 bases; bases outside gene matches: 7. Germline loops: CDR1 MNHEY, CDR2 SVGAGI. In DNA form, the CDR3 reads TGTGCCAGCAGACTCGGACAGGGCATCTATGGCTACACCTTC. Its translation: CASRLGQGIYGYTF.

This clonotype has more than one count but fewer than ten. The chain links TRBV7-9 to TRBJ2-1; 9 nucleotides line up with TRBD1. The junction had 9 bases not matched to a gene; V was cut back by 4 bases and J by 2 bases. Germline CDR1 and CDR2: SEHNR and FQNEAQ (reference sequence). The CDR3 sequence is 17 residues long. CDR3 sequence reads: CASSSGAGTGTYNEQFF. CDR3 coding DNA: TGTGCCAGCAGCTCCGGAGCCGGGACAGGGACCTACAATGAGCAGTTCTTC.

A few counts support this clonotype. V is TRBV12-3 or TRBV12-4 and J is TRBJ2-7; TRBD2 matches at 7 bases. The CDR3 is made up of 13 amino acids. Unmatched junction bases numbered 1, after V lost 1 base and J lost 4 bases. The CDR3: CASSLGTRYEQYF. CDR3 DNA: TGTGCCAGCAGTTTAGGGACTAGGTACGAGCAGTACTTC.

This chain uses TRBV7-2 with TRBJ2-7; D might be TRBD1 (6 bases). The CDR3 runs to 14 residues. The V and J ends lost 5 bases and 2 bases respectively, with 13 bases between them. Looked up from germline, CDR1 is SGHTA and CDR2 is FQGNSA. The CDR3 DNA reads as TGTGCCAGCAGCGCACGGACAGCCACCTACGAGCAGTACTTC. The encoded protein is CASSARTATYEQYF.

CDR3 sequence reads: CASSFGRGTGNTIYF. The DNA for the CDR3 is TGTGCCAGCAGCTTCGGCAGGGGAACTGGAAACACCATATATTTT. The chain recombines TRBV5-5 with TRBJ1-3; tentative D call: TRBD1 (6 bases). The germline gives CDR1 SGHKS, CDR2 YYEKEE (reference sequence). CDR3 length: 15 amino acids. V lost 2 bases and J 2 bases, leaving 11 bases between the germline ends.

About this clonotype itself: An end of the junction does not agree with germline; a read error may underlie this. This chain connects TRBV4-2 to TRBJ2-3; 11 bases align to TRBD2. The length of the CDR3 is 20 residues. From germline, CDR1 is LGHNA and CDR2 YNFKEQ. The CDR3 DNA follows: TGTGCCAGCAGCCTCCCCTCCCGGTCTAGCGGGGGGTCCAACACAGCTACGCAGTATTTT. Encoded protein: CASSLPSRSSGGSNTATQYF.

V and J are TRBV3-1 and TRBJ2-5, with D unresolved. The germline V gene has CDR1 LGHDT and CDR2 YNNKEL (reference sequence). V lost 1 base and J 2 bases, leaving 11 bases between the germline ends. There are 15 residues in the CDR3. In DNA, the CDR3 is TGTGCCAGCAGCCAAGGGCAGCCCCGGCAAGAGACCCAGTACTTC. As protein: CASSQGQPRQETQYF.

The V call is TRBV29-1, the J call TRBJ2-5; 9 bases agree with TRBD2. V shed 2 bases, J shed 8 bases, and the junction held 6 bases outside the gene matches. The CDR3 is made up of 13 amino acids. Per germline, CDR1 SQVTM and CDR2 ANQGSEA. DNA of the CDR3: TGCAGCGTTGAATTTAGCGGGGGTTTCACCCAGTACTTC. Protein: CSVEFSGGFTQYF.

V is TRBV30 and J is TRBJ1-1, with 7 bases matching TRBD1. The CDR3 length is 13 residues. The germline V gene has CDR1 GTSNPN and CDR2 SVGIG (reference sequence). V was clipped by 2 bases and J by 4 bases; unmatched bases: 4. The DNA of the CDR3 is TGTGCCTGGAGTAGGACAGGAGGCACTGAAGCTTTCTTT. Translation: CAWSRTGGTEAFF.

The rearrangement links TRBV6-1 to TRBJ2-3; D is uncertain. The V gene lost 7 bases and the J gene lost 0 bases, with 11 bases spanning the gap. Germline V gene sequence: CDR1 MNHNS, CDR2 SASEGT. The CDR3 spans 14 residues. CDR3: CASTPDRSTDTQYF. The CDR3 DNA follows: TGTGCCAGCACACCGGACCGCAGCACAGATACGCAGTATTTT.

V gene TRBV20-1 combines with J gene TRBJ2-1; D may correspond to TRBD1 or TRBD2 (6 bases each). CDR3 size: 16 residues. The germline CDR1 and CDR2 sequences are DFQATT and SNEGSKA (reference sequence). Trimming pared 3 bases from V and 9 bases from J, leaving 24 bases between. The CDR3 DNA sequence: TGCAGTGCTAGTCCGGGGGCTGCTGGGGTCGCTGCTGAGCAGTTCTTC. This sequence encodes CSASPGAAGVAAEQFF.

The chain is built from TRBV19 and TRBJ2-4; no definite D call. Per the germline V gene, CDR1 is LNHDA and CDR2 is SQIVND (reference sequence). Trimming removed 2 bases from V and 8 bases from J, with 10 bases in between. This CDR3 comprises 13 residues. The CDR3 nucleotides read TGTGCCAGTAGTATATACAAGGCGGACATTCAGTACTTC. Translating gives CASSIYKADIQYF.

The chain joins TRBV20-1 to TRBJ2-2; D not resolved. Per the germline V gene, CDR1 is DFQATT and CDR2 is SNEGSKA (reference sequence). This CDR3 spans 13 amino acids. Trimming removed 1 base at V and 8 bases at J, with 11 bases between. The CDR3: CSARARHGGELFF. CDR3 coding DNA: TGCAGTGCTAGAGCAAGACATGGGGGGGAGCTGTTTTTT.